Sequencing of this T cell receptor (beta chain) was carried out in a study of response to subunit inactivated influenza vaccine listed by TCRdb under 2018. Broadly, across the study: Deep quantitative T cell receptor repertoire profiling was used in the study to track responses to a trivalent subunit inactivated influenza vaccine.

V sheds 2 bases and J sheds 4 bases, leaving 17 bases between their ends. The CDR3 has 16 amino acids, counting the end cysteine and phenylalanine. The read is trimmed to its CDR3 DNA, 48 bases read in frame from base 1. Looking up the germline V gene yields CDR1 KGHSH and CDR2 LQKENI. The library relied on RT-PCR. The instrument given in TCRdb is Illumina HiSeq 2500. The raw public data were reprocessed by TCRdb itself: fastp quality trimming at Q25, MiXCR clonotype calling, in-frame beta chains only. CDR3 protein sequences are deduplicated, and each keeps its most common genes and DNA. The sample table records more than 700,000 distinct CDR3 sequences; approximately 22% of these occur just once. 10% of the sample is held by the ten biggest clonotypes. Study-level results and caveats: According to the authors, only a limited number of new T cells may be recruited by each seasonal influenza vaccination.

As concerns this clonotype: Its antigen specificity is not known. Base qualities are not provided; no much larger clone lies one nucleotide away.

The rearranged chain carries TRBV18 and TRBJ1-1; TRBD1 is a weak D gene call, 5 bases matching. This specimen was PBMCs from blood, taken 4 to 6 days after vaccination. This receptor was taken from a man in his fifties who received an inactivated influenza vaccine. Donor details come from another sample of the same person, matched by shared clones. The CDR3: CASSPTETGGATEAFF. The bases are TGTGCCAGCTCACCAACGGAGACCGGGGGAGCCACTGAAGCTTTCTTT.